One sample yielded the 17 T cell receptor beta chains listed below, sequenced in a study of long-term antiretroviral therapy in people with HIV. Version v3.0 of the immunoSEQ assay ran at survey level. Only in-frame clones appear in the TCRdb table, and some are missing; sequencing was by immunoSEQ multiplex PCR. The sample has about 30,000 clones, roughly 78% seen once. Sequencing was performed on unsorted PBMCs, taken 0.3 years after starting antiretroviral therapy. The origin of the receptors is a middle-aged man with HIV.

This clone was recorded a few times. The V and J genes are TRBV7-6 and TRBJ1-6; TRBD1 is a possible D gene (5 bases). The V and J ends lost 3 bases and 10 bases respectively, with 13 bases between them. The CDR3 runs 14 residues. The germline V gene encodes CDR1 SGHVS and CDR2 FNYEAQ. The CDR3 loop is CASSLGIGGSPLHF. DNA for the CDR3: TGTGCCAGCAGCTTGGGCATCGGGGGGTCACCCCTCCACTTT.

In DNA, the CDR3 is TGCCCCGTAGGCGGGGAACGGTTTGGGACTAGGATCTACAATGAGCAGTTCTTC. Amino acids: CPVGGERFGTRIYNEQFF. The chain joins TRBV10-2 to TRBJ2-1, with 8 bases matching TRBD2. The CDR3 runs 18 residues. Germline lookup yields CDR1 WSHSY and CDR2 SAAADI.

The chain links TRBV7-9 to TRBJ2-7; unclear D gene. V gave up 1 base and J gave up 6 bases, with 10 bases separating them. CDR1 is SEHNR and CDR2 is FQNEAQ in the germline V gene (reference sequence). The length of the CDR3 is 13 residues. The CDR3 spells CASSLDNLVEQYF. The DNA of the CDR3 is TGTGCCAGCAGCTTAGATAATTTGGTCGAGCAGTACTTC.

This chain links TRBV5-1 with TRBJ2-2; 9 nucleotides agree with TRBD2. The germline V gene encodes CDR1 SGHRS and CDR2 YFSETQ. The CDR3 spans 15 residues. V dropped 5 bases and J dropped 3; count of bases not matched to a gene: 5. The CDR3 region has the DNA TGCGCCAGCAGAGTCACTAGCGGGTACACCGGGGAGCTGTTTTTT. The encoded protein is CASRVTSGYTGELFF.

The chain recombines TRBV14 with TRBJ2-3; tentative D call: TRBD1 (5 bases). Germline CDR1 and CDR2: SGHDN and FVKESK. This CDR3 region has 15 residues. V dropped 4 bases and J dropped 0 bases, with 11 bases sitting between them. This CDR3 is CASSPLGPSTDTQYF. The CDR3 DNA reads TGTGCCAGCAGCCCCCTGGGGCCGAGCACAGATACGCAGTATTTT.

V gene TRBV18 combines with J gene TRBJ1-1, with TRBD1 as a possible D gene (5 bases). V gave up 5 bases and J gave up 0 bases, with 7 bases separating them. Germline V CDR1 and CDR2: KGHSH, LQKENI. The CDR3 runs 13 residues. CDR3 protein: CASSGTVNTEAFF. The CDR3 DNA follows: TGTGCCAGCTCAGGGACGGTGAACACTGAAGCTTTCTTT.

This chain joins TRBV18 and TRBJ2-7; D may be TRBD2 (5 bases). Germline loops: CDR1 KGHSH, CDR2 LQKENI. The CDR3 has 15 amino acids. Trimming stripped 1 base from V and 6 bases from J, with 16 bases between. CDR3 sequence: CASSPRLEGGTEQYF. The DNA of the CDR3 is TGTGCCAGCTCACCACGTTTAGAGGGTGGTACCGAGCAGTACTTC.

The V gene is TRBV4-3, the J gene TRBJ1-5; D is ambiguous. V lost 0 bases and J lost 0, with 12 bases in between. Germline CDR1 is LGHNA and CDR2 is YSLEER. The CDR3 contains 17 residues. The CDR3 spells CASSQDWARLSNQPQHF. The CDR3 DNA reads TGCGCCAGCAGCCAAGATTGGGCCAGGCTTAGCAATCAGCCCCAGCATTTT.

V gene TRBV7-2 combines with J gene TRBJ1-5; D possibly corresponds to TRBD1 (6 bases). V lost 5 bases, J lost 3 bases, and 11 bases lay in between. CDR3 length: 14 residues. The germline gives CDR1 SGHTA, CDR2 FQGNSA. CDR3 region: CASSPGQLNQPQHF. The DNA of the CDR3 is TGTGCCAGCAGCCCCGGACAGCTCAATCAGCCCCAGCATTTT.

This chain connects TRBV4-3 to TRBJ1-1; TRBD1 might be the D (5 bases). Germline assignment: CDR1 LGHNA and CDR2 YSLEER. The CDR3 has 15 residues. The V end was cut by 1 base, the J end by 5 bases, with 14 bases between. The CDR3 nucleotides read TGCGCCAGCAGCCAAGGAGAGGGGCGCAGGACTGAAGCTTTCTTT. This encodes CASSQGEGRRTEAFF.

The chain carries TRBV28 and TRBJ1-4; D remains ambiguous. V was pared by 6 bases and J by 0 bases, with 11 bases between. This CDR3 is built from 15 residues. From germline, CDR1 is MDHEN and CDR2 SYDVKM. The CDR3 bases are TGTGCCAGCAGGGCCGGGATTGCAACTAATGAAAAACTGTTTTTT. This encodes CASRAGIATNEKLFF.

The gene calls are TRBV6-6 and TRBJ2-7; TRBD2 matches at 8 bases. CDR1 is MNHNY, CDR2 SVGAGI, per germline (reference sequence). This CDR3 comprises 15 residues. With 6 bases clipped from V and 7 bases from J, the junction kept 14 bases outside the gene matches. In DNA, the CDR3 is TGTGCCAGCAGCGCCGATCTTAGCGGGACGGGGGAGCAGTACTTC. Its translation is CASSADLSGTGEQYF.

The genes are TRBV2 and TRBJ1-5; 10 positions agree with TRBD1. The J segment lost 4 bases and the V segment lost 5 bases, leaving 5 bases of the junction unmatched. The CDR3 consists of 15 residues. Germline loops: CDR1 SNHLY, CDR2 FYNNEI. The CDR3 spells CASSRQGAFNQPQHF. The DNA of the CDR3 is TGTGCCAGCAGTAGACAGGGGGCCTTTAATCAGCCCCAGCATTTT.

The rearrangement links TRBV4-3 to TRBJ1-6, with 7 bases that match TRBD1. Germline V gives CDR1 LGHNA, CDR2 YSLEER. The CDR3 sequence is 15 residues long. The V and J ends lost 5 bases and 7 bases, in that order; junction bases with no gene match: 8. CDR3 amino acids: CASSSGQQMNSPLHF. The CDR3 DNA reads as TGCGCCAGCAGCTCGGGACAGCAGATGAATTCACCCCTCCACTTT.

In this sample, this clone turned up once. The chain uses TRBV10-3 and TRBJ2-3; D could derive from TRBD1 or TRBD2 (6 bases each). CDR3 length: 13 residues. The V gene's germline CDR1 is ENHRY and CDR2 SYGVKD. Trimming stripped 11 bases from V and 2 bases from J, with 14 bases between. The CDR3 nucleotides are TGTGCCGTAGCCGGGGGCCCCACAGATACGCAGTATTTT. Translation gives CAVAGGPTDTQYF.

This clone was counted a single time. This chain connects TRBV6-1 to TRBJ1-2; perhaps TRBD1 as D (6 bases). CDR3 length: 14 residues. V lost 0 bases and J lost 3, with 8 bases in between. Germline values: CDR1 MNHNS, CDR2 SASEGT. The CDR3 protein is CASSEARGDYGYTF. As DNA, the CDR3 is TGTGCCAGCAGTGAAGCGAGGGGGGACTATGGCTACACCTTC.

This chain uses TRBV11-2 with TRBJ2-5, with no clear D. CDR1 and CDR2 from the germline V gene are SGHAT and FQNNGV. The CDR3 runs 12 residues. V was trimmed by 3 bases and J by 5 bases, leaving 7 bases between them. CDR3 amino acids: CASSLALETQYF. The DNA for the CDR3 is TGTGCCAGCAGCTTGGCGTTGGAGACCCAGTACTTC.